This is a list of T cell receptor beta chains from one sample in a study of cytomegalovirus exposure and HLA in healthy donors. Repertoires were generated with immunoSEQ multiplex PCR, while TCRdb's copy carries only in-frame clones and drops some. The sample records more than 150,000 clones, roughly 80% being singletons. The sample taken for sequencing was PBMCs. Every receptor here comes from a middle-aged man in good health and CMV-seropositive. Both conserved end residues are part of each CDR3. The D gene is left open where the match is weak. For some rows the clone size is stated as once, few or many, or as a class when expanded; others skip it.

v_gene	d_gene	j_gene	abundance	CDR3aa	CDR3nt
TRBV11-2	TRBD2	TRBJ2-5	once	CASSPISGGYQETQYF	TGTGCCAGCAGCCCGATTTCGGGGGGGTACCAAGAGACCCAGTACTTC
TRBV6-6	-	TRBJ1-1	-	CASSYRAAGDTEAFF	TGTGCCAGCAGTTACCGGGCGGCGGGGGACACTGAAGCTTTCTTT
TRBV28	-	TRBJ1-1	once	CASSPSTEAFF	TGTGCCAGCAGTCCTTCCACTGAAGCTTTCTTT
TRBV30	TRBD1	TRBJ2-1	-	CAWNDRAGNEQFF	TGTGCCTGGAACGACAGGGCTGGGAATGAGCAGTTCTTC
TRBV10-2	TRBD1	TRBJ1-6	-	CASSESTGGSSNSPLHF	TGCGCCAGCAGTGAGTCGACAGGGGGGTCAAGCAATTCACCCCTCCACTTT
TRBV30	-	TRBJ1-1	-	CAWSGGRGYMNTEAFF	TGTGCCTGGAGTGGGGGCAGGGGCTACATGAACACTGAAGCTTTCTTT
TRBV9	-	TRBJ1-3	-	CASSVGVRADTIYF	TGTGCCAGCAGCGTAGGGGTTAGAGCGGACACCATATATTTT
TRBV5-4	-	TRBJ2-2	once	CASSLEGMNTGELFF	TGTGCCAGCAGCTTGGAGGGGATGAACACCGGGGAGCTGTTTTTT
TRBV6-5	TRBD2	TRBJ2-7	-	CASSPPGRGYEQYF	TGTGCCAGCAGCCCCCCGGGGCGGGGGTACGAGCAGTACTTC
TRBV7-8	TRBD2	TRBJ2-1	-	CAASGGHDNEQFF	TGTGCCGCCTCGGGGGGGCATGACAATGAGCAGTTCTTC
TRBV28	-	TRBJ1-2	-	CASSSNKDRPGFYGYTF	TGTGCCAGCAGTTCTAATAAAGACAGGCCAGGGTTCTATGGCTACACCTTC
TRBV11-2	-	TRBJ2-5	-	CASSQTGRSGTQYF	TGTGCCAGCAGCCAAACAGGGCGCTCAGGGACCCAGTACTTC